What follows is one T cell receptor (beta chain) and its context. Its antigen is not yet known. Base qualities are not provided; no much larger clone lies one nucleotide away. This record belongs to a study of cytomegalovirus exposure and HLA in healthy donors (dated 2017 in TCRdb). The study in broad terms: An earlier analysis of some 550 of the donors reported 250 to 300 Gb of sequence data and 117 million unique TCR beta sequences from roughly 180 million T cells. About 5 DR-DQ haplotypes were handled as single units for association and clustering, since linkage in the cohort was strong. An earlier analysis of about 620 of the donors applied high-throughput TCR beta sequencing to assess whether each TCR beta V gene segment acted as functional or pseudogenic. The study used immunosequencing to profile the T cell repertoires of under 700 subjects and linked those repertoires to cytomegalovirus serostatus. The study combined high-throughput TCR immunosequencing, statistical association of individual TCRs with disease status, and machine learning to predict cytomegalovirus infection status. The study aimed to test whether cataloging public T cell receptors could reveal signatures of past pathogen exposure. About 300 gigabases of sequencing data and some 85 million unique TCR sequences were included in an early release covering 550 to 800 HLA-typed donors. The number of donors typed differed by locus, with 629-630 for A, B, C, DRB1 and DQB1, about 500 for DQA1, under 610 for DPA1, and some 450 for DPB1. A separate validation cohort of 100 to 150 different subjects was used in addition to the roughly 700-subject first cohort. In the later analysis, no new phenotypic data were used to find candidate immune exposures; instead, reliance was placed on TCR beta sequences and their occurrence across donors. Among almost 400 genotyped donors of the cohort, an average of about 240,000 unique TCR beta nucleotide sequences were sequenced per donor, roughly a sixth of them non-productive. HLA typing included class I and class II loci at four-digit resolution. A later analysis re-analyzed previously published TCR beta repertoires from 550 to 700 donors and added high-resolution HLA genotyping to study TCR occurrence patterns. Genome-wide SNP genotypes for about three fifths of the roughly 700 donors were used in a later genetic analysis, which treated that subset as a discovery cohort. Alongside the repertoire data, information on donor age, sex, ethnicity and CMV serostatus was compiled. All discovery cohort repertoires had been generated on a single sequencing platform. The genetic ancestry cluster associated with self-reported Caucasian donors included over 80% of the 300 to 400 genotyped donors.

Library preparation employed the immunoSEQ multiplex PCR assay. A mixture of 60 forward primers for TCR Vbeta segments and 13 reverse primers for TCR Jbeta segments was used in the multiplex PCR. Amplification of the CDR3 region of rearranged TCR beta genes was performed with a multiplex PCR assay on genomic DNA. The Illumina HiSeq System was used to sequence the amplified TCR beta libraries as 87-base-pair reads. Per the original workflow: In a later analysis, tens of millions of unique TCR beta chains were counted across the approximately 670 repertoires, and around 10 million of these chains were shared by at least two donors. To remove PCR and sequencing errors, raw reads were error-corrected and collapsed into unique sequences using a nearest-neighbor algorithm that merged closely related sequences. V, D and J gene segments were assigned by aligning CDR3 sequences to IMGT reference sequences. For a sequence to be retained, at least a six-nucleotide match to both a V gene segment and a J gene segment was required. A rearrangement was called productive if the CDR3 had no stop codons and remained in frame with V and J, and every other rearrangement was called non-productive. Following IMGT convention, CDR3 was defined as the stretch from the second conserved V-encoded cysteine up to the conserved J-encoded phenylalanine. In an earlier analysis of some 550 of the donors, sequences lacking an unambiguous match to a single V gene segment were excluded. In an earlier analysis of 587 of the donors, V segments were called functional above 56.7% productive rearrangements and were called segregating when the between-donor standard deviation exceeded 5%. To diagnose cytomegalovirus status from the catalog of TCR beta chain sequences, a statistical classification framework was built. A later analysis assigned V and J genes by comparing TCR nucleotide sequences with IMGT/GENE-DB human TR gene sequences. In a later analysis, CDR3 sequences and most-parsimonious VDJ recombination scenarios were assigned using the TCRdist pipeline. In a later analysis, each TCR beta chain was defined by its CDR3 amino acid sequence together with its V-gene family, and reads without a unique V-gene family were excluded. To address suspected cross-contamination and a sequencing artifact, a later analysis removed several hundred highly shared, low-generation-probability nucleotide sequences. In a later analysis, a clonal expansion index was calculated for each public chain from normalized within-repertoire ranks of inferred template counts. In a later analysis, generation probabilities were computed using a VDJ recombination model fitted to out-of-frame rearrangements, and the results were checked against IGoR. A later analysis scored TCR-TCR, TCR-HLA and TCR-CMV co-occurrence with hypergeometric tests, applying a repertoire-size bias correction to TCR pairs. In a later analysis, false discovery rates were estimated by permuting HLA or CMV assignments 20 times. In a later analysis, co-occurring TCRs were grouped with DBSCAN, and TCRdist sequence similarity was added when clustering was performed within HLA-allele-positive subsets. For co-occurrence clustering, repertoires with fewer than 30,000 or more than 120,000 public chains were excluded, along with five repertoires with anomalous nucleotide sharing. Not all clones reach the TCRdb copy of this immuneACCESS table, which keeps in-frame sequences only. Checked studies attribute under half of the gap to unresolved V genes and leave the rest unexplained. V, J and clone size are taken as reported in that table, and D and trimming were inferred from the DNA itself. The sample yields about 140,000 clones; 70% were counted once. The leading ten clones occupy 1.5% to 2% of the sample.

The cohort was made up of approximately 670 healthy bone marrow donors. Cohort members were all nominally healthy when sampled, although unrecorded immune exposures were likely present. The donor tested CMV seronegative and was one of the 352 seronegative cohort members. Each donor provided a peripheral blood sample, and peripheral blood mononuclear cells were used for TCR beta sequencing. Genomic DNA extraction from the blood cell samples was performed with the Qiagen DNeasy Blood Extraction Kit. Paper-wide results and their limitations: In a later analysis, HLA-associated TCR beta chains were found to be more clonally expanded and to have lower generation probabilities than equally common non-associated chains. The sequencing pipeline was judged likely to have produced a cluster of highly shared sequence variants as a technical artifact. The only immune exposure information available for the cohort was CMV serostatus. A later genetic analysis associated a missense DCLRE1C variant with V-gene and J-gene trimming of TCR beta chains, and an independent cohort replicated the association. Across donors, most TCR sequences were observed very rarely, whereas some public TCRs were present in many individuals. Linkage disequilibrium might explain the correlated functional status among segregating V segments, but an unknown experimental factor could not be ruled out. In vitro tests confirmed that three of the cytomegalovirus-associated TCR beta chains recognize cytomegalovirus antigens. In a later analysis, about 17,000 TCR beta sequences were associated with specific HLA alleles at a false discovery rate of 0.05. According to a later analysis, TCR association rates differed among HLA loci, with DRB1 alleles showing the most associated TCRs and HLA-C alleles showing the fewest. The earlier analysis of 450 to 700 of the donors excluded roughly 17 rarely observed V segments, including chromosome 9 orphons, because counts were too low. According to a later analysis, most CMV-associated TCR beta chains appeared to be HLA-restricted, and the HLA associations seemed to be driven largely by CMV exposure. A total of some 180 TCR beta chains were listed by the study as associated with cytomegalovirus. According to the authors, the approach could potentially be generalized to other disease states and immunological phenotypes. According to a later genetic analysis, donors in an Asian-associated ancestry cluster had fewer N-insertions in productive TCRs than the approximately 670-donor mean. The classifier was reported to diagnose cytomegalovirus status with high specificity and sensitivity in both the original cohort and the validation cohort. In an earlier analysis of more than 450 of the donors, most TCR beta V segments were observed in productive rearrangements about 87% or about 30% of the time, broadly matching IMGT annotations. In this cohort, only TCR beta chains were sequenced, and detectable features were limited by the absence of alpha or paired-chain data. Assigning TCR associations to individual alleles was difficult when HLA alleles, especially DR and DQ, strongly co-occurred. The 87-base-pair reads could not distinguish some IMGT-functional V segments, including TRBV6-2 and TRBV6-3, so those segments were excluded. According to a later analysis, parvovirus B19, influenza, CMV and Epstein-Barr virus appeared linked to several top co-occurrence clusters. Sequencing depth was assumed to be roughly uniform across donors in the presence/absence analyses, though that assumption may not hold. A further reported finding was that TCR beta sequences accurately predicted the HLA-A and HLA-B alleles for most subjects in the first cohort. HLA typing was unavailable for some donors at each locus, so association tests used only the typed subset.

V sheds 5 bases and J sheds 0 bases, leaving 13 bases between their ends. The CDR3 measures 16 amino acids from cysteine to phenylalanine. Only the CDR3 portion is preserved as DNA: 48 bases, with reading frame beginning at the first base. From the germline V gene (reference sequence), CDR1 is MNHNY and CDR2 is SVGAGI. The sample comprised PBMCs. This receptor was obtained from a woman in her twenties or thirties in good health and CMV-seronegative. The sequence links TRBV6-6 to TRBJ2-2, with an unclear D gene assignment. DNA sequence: TGTGCCAGCAGTAGGATCTTAACAGCGAACACCGGGGAGCTGTTTTTT. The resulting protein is CASSRILTANTGELFF.